This is a list of T cell receptor beta chains from one sample in a study of blood T cell repertoires in COVID-19. Only in-frame clones appear in the TCRdb table, and some are missing; sequencing was by immunoSEQ multiplex PCR. The table has 75,000 or so clones, around 80% seen once; the top ten hold roughly a tenth. The sample taken for sequencing was peripheral blood. These receptors were obtained from a man in his fifties or sixties with acute or convalescent COVID-19. Each CDR3 is given with its conserved first and last residue. The D gene is left open where the match is weak. Clone size is shown for a subset of rows, as once, few, many or a class of expanded clone.

size,J,length,V,D,CDR3,DNA
.,TRBJ2-2,15,TRBV10-3,TRBD2,CAISGGLAETGELFF,TGTGCCATCAGTGGGGGACTAGCGGAGACCGGGGAGCTGTTTTTT
once,TRBJ2-2,15,TRBV5-1,.,CASSLGLRRDGELFF,TGCGCCAGCAGCTTGGGACTCCGACGAGACGGGGAGCTGTTTTTT
.,TRBJ2-2,15,TRBV14,.,CASSQVQANTGELFF,TGTGCCAGCAGCCAAGTGCAGGCGAACACCGGGGAGCTGTTTTTT
.,TRBJ2-3,15,TRBV5-4,TRBD2,CASSQGLAGTDTQYF,TGTGCCAGCAGCCAAGGACTAGCAGGCACAGATACGCAGTATTTT
.,TRBJ2-7,11,TRBV7-2,.,CASSLRYEQYF,TGTGCCAGCAGCTTACGTTACGAGCAGTACTTC
.,TRBJ2-2,14,TRBV7-2,TRBD2,CASSLGLAAGELFF,TGTGCCAGCAGCTTGGGACTAGCGGCCGGGGAGCTGTTTTTT
.,TRBJ2-7,19,TRBV28,TRBD2,CASSSMTVPGLAGVYEQYF,TGTGCCAGCAGTTCTATGACAGTCCCGGGACTAGCGGGAGTATACGAGCAGTACTTC
.,TRBJ2-1,15,TRBV6-2/TRBV6-3,.,CASSYWGTTYNEQFF,TGTGCCAGCAGTTATTGGGGCACAACCTACAATGAGCAGTTCTTC
.,TRBJ2-1,14,TRBV19,.,CASSIEGTGNEQFF,TGTGCCAGTAGTATAGAGGGAACGGGGAATGAGCAGTTCTTC
.,TRBJ2-4,14,TRBV9,.,CASSARVSESIQYF,TGTGCCAGCAGCGCGCGGGTCTCGGAAAGCATTCAGTACTTC
.,TRBJ2-1,15,TRBV2,TRBD2,CASRVGTSGSHEQFF,TGTGCCAGCAGAGTCGGGACTAGCGGGAGTCATGAGCAGTTCTTC
.,TRBJ2-5,13,TRBV11-2,.,CASSDSGGETQYF,TGTGCCAGCAGCGACAGTGGTGGAGAGACCCAGTACTTC
few,TRBJ2-6,19,TRBV7-9,TRBD1,CASSLVGDRWRSGANVLTF,TGTGCCAGCAGCTTAGTGGGGGACAGGTGGAGATCTGGGGCCAACGTCCTGACTTTC
.,TRBJ2-7,15,TRBV6-2/TRBV6-3,.,CASSYALNREYEQYF,TGTGCCAGCAGTTACGCCTTGAACAGGGAGTACGAGCAGTACTTC
once,TRBJ1-2,15,TRBV2,TRBD1,CASRDRQGINYGYTF,TGTGCCAGCAGAGACAGACAGGGTATTAACTATGGCTACACCTTC
few,TRBJ2-7,13,TRBV5-4,TRBD2,CASSLASGYEQYF,TGTGCCAGCAGCTTGGCTAGCGGCTACGAGCAGTACTTC
.,TRBJ1-6,14,TRBV6-5,.,CASSYLDRNSPLHF,TGTGCCAGCAGTTACCTAGACAGAAATTCACCCCTCCACTTT
.,TRBJ1-6,16,TRBV7-9,TRBD1,CASNQMDRGLNSPLHF,TGTGCCAGCAACCAGATGGACAGGGGATTAAATTCACCCCTCCACTTT
.,TRBJ1-1,13,TRBV12-3/TRBV12-4,.,CASREQENTEAFF,TGTGCCAGCAGAGAACAGGAGAACACTGAAGCTTTCTTT
.,TRBJ1-4,14,TRBV7-2,.,CASSFDNSNEKLFF,TGTGCCAGCAGCTTCGACAACTCTAATGAAAAACTGTTTTTT
.,TRBJ2-2,18,TRBV14,TRBD2,CASSQAFSGTSVAGELFF,TGTGCCAGCAGCCAAGCGTTTAGCGGGACGTCGGTTGCCGGGGAGCTGTTTTTT
.,TRBJ1-4,16,TRBV5-1,TRBD1,CASSPGQGFVGEKLFF,TGCGCCAGCAGCCCCGGACAGGGGTTCGTAGGTGAAAAACTGTTTTTT
.,TRBJ2-3,15,TRBV10-3,.,CAISESGTSTDTQYF,TGTGCCATCAGTGAATCCGGGACTAGCACAGATACGCAGTATTTT
.,TRBJ2-7,13,TRBV6-6,.,CASSYATAYEQYF,TGTGCCAGCAGTTACGCGACAGCATACGAGCAGTACTTC
.,TRBJ2-3,11,TRBV20-1,.,CSRESADTQYF,TGCAGTCGGGAATCGGCAGATACGCAGTATTTT
.,TRBJ2-3,14,TRBV6-2/TRBV6-3,.,CASSSGGSTDTQYF,TGTGCCAGCAGCTCTGGAGGGAGCACAGATACGCAGTATTTT
.,TRBJ2-3,16,TRBV7-6,TRBD2,CASSSRLAGGGDTQYF,TGTGCCAGCAGTTCCCGACTAGCGGGGGGTGGAGATACGCAGTATTTT
.,TRBJ1-1,13,TRBV6-5,.,CASSRARRIEAFF,TGTGCCAGCAGTAGAGCCCGCCGAATTGAAGCTTTCTTT
.,TRBJ1-5,17,TRBV9,.,CASSVVKGTGVDQPQHF,TGTGCCAGCAGCGTAGTAAAGGGTACGGGGGTTGATCAGCCCCAGCATTTT
once,TRBJ2-7,13,TRBV10-3,.,CAISRAGAHEQYF,TGTGCCATCAGCCGTGCAGGGGCCCACGAGCAGTACTTC
once,TRBJ2-7,14,TRBV20-1,.,CSASPGQPPYEQYF,TGCAGTGCTAGTCCTGGACAGCCACCCTACGAGCAGTACTTC
.,TRBJ2-7,14,TRBV5-1,.,CASRDWTGSYEQYF,TGCGCCAGCAGGGATTGGACGGGATCCTACGAGCAGTACTTC
.,TRBJ1-1,13,TRBV5-1,.,CASNQDSNTEAFF,TGCGCCAGCAATCAGGACAGCAACACTGAAGCTTTCTTT
.,TRBJ2-5,12,TRBV11-2,.,CASSPFGADQYF,TGTGCCAGCAGCCCCTTTGGGGCTGACCAGTACTTC
.,TRBJ1-6,15,TRBV28,.,CASSPPSGESSPLHF,TGTGCCAGCAGTCCTCCCTCGGGGGAGAGTTCACCCCTCCACTTT
.,TRBJ2-3,19,TRBV5-6,.,CASSPRTITELFSTDTQYF,TGTGCCAGCAGCCCCCGGACTATCACCGAATTATTTAGCACAGATACGCAGTATTTT
.,TRBJ2-7,14,TRBV7-9,TRBD1,CASSLSTGSYEQYF,TGTGCCAGCAGCCTGTCGACAGGGAGCTACGAGCAGTACTTC
.,TRBJ1-2,13,TRBV5-6,.,CASSLGPGPGYTF,TGTGCCAGCAGCTTGGGGCCAGGCCCTGGCTACACCTTC
once,TRBJ1-1,16,TRBV6-2/TRBV6-3,TRBD1,CASSYSHGTVNTEAFF,TGTGCCAGCAGTTACTCGCATGGGACAGTGAACACTGAAGCTTTCTTT
.,TRBJ2-6,16,TRBV11-3,.,CASSYGEQSGANVLTF,TGTGCCAGCAGCTACGGGGAACAGTCTGGGGCCAACGTCCTGACTTTC